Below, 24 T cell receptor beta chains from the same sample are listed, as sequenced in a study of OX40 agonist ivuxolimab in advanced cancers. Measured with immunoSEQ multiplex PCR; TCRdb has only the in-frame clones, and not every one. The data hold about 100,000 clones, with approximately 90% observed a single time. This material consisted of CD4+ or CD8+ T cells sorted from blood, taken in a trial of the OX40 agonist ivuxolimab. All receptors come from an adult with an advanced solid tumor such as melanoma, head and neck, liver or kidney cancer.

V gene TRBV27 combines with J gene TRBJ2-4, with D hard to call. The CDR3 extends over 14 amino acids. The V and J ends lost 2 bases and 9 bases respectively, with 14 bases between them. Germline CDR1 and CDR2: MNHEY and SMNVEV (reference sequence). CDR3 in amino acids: CASSLRRLDGIQYF. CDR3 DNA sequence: TGTGCCAGCAGTTTAAGACGGCTAGATGGCATTCAGTACTTC.

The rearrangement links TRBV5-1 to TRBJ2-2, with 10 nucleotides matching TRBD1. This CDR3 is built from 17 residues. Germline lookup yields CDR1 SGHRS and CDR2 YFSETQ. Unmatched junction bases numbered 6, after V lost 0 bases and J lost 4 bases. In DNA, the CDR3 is TGCGCCAGCAGCTTGGTAATGGGACAGGGGAGCACCGGGGAGCTGTTTTTT. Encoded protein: CASSLVMGQGSTGELFF.

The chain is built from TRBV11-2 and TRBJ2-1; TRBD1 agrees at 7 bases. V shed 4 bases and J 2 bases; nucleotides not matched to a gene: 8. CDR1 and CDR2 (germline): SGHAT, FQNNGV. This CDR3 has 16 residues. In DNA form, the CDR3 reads TGTGCCAGCAGCTCGGGACAGTGGGCGCCCTACAATGAGCAGTTCTTC. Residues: CASSSGQWAPYNEQFF.

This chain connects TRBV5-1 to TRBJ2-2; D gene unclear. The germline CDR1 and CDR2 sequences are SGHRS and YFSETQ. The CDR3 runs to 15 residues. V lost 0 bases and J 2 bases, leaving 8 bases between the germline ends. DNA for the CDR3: TGCGCCAGCAGCTTGGTAGCCCCAAACACCGGGGAGCTGTTTTTT. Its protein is CASSLVAPNTGELFF.

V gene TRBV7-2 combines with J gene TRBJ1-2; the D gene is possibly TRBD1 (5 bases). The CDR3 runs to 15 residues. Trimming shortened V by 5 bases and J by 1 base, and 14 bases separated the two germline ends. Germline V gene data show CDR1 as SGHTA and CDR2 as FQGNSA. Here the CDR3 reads CASSPPGTYNYGYTF. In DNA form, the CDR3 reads TGTGCCAGCAGCCCTCCCGGGACCTATAACTATGGCTACACCTTC.

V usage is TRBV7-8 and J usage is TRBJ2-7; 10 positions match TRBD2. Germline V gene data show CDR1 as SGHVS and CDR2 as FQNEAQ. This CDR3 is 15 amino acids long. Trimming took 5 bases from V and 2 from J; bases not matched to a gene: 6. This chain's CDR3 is CASSPSGTSAYEQYF. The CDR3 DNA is TGTGCCAGCAGCCCTTCGGGGACTAGCGCCTACGAGCAGTACTTC. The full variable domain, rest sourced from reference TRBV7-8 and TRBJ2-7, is GAGVSQSPRYKVAKRGQDVALRCDPISGHVSLFWYQQALGQGPEFLTYFQNEAQLDKSGLPSDRFFAERPEGSVSTLKIQRTQQEDSAVYLCASSPSGTSAYEQYFGPGTRLTVT.

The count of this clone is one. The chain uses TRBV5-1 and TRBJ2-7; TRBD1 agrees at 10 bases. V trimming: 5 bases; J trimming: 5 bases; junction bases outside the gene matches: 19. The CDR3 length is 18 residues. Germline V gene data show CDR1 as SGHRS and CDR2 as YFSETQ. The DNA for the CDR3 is TGCGCCAGCAGTACCTGGGGGGACAGGGGTAATAGAGGGAACGAGCAGTACTTC. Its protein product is CASSTWGDRGNRGNEQYF.

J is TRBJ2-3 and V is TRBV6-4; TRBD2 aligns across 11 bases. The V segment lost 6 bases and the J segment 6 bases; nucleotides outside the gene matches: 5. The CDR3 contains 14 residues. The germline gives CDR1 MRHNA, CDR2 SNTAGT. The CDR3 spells CASRRGLAEDTQYF. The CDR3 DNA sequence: TGTGCCAGCAGAAGGGGACTAGCGGAGGATACGCAGTATTTT.

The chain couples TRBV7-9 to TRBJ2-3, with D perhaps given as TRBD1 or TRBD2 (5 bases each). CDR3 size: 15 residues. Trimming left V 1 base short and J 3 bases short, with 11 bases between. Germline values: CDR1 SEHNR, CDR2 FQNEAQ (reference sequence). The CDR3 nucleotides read TGTGCCAGCAGCTTAGGAGGGGTGGCAACAGATACGCAGTATTTT. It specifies CASSLGGVATDTQYF.

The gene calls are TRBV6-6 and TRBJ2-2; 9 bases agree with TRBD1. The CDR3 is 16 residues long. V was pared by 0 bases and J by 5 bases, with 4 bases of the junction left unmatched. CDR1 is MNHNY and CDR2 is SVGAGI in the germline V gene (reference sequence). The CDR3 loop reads CASSYSTGGGTGELFF. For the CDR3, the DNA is TGTGCCAGCAGTTACTCGACAGGGGGGGGAACCGGGGAGCTGTTTTTT.

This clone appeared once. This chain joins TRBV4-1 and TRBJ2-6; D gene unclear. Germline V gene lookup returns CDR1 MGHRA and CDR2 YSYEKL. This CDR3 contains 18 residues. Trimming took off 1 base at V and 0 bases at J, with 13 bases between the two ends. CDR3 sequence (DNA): TGCGCCAGCAGCCAAGTGGCTTCGGACCTCTCTGGGGCCAACGTCCTGACTTTC. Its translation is CASSQVASDLSGANVLTF.

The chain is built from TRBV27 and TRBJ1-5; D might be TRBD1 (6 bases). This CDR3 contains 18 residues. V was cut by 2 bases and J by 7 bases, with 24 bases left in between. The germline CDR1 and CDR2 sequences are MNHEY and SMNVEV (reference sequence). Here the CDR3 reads CASSLGGGGRHPLQPQHF. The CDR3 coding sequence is TGTGCCAGCAGTTTAGGGGGCGGGGGCAGGCACCCCCTCCAGCCCCAGCATTTT.

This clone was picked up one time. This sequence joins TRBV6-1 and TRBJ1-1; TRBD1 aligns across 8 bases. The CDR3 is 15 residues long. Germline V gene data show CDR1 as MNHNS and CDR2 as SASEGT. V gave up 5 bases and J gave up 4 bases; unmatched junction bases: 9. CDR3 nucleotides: TGTGCCAGCAGTCAGGGACAGGCAGGTATCACTGAAGCTTTCTTT. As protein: CASSQGQAGITEAFF.

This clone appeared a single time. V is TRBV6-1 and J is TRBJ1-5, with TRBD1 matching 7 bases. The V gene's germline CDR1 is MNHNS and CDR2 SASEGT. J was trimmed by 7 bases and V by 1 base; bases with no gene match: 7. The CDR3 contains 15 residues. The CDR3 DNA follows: TGTGCCAGCAGTGAAGTGGGACAGCGGGGCCAGCCCCAGCATTTT. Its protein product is CASSEVGQRGQPQHF.

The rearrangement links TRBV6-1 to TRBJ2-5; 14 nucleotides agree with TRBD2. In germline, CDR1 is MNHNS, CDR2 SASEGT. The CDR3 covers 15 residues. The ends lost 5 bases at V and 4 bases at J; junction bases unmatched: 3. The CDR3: CASSIGTSGGETQYF. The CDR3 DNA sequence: TGTGCCAGCAGTATTGGGACTAGCGGGGGAGAGACCCAGTACTTC.

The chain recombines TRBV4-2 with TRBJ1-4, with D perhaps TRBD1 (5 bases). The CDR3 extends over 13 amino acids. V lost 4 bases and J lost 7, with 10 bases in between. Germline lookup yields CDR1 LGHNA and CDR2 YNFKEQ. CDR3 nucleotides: TGTGCCAGCAGCCTAAGGGACGGTGAAAAACTGTTTTTT. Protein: CASSLRDGEKLFF.

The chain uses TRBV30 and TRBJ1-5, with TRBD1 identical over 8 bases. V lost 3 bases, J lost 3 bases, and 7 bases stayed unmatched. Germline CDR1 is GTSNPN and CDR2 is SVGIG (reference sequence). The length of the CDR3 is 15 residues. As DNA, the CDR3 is TGTGCCTGGAGGCAACCGGGACAGGTCAATCAGCCCCAGCATTTT. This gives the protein CAWRQPGQVNQPQHF.

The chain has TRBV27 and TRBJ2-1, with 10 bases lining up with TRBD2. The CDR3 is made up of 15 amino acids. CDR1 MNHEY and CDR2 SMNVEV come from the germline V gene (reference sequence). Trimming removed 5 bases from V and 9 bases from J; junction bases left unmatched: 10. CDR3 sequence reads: CASSPRVAGGGEQFF. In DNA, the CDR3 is TGTGCCAGCAGTCCTCGAGTAGCGGGAGGCGGTGAGCAGTTCTTC.

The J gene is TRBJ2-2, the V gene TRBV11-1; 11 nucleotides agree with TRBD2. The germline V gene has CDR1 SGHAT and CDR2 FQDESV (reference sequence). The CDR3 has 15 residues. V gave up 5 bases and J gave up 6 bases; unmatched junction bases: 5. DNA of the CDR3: TGTGCCAGCAGCCCCATAGCGGGGGGGGCCGGGGAGCTGTTTTTT. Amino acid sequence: CASSPIAGGAGELFF.

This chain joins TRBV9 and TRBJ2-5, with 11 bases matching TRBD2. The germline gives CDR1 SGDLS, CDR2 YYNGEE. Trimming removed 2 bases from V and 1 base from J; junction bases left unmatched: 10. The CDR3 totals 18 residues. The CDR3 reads CASSVATTSGGPQETQYF. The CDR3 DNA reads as TGTGCCAGCAGCGTGGCCACAACTAGCGGGGGACCCCAAGAGACCCAGTACTTC.

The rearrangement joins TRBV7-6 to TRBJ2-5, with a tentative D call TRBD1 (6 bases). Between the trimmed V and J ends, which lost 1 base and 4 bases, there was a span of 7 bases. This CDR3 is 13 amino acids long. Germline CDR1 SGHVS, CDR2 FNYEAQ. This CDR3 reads CASSLVQGETQYF. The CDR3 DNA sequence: TGTGCCAGCAGCTTAGTACAGGGAGAGACCCAGTACTTC.

The CDR3 nucleotides read TGTGCCAGCAGTGCCCCCGGAGGTAGGCGGTGGCCAGATACGCAGTATTTT. The encoded protein is CASSAPGGRRWPDTQYF. The chain has TRBV6-1 and TRBJ2-3; D might be TRBD2 (5 bases). Between the trimmed V and J ends, which lost 4 bases and 4 bases, there was a span of 21 bases. This CDR3 has 17 residues. CDR1 is MNHNS and CDR2 is SASEGT in the germline V gene.

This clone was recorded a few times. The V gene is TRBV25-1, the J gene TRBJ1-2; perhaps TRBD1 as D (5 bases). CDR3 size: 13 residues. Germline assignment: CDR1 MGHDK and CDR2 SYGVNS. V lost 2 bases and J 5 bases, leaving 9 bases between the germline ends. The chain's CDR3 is CASSEQGRYGYTF. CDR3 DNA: TGTGCCAGCAGTGAACAGGGACGGTATGGCTACACCTTC.

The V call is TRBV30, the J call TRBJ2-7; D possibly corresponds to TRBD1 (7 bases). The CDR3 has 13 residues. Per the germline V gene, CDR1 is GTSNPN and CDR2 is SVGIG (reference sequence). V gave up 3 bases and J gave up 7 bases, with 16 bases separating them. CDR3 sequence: CAWSQGGQREQYF. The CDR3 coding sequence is TGTGCCTGGAGCCAGGGGGGACAAAGGGAGCAGTACTTC.